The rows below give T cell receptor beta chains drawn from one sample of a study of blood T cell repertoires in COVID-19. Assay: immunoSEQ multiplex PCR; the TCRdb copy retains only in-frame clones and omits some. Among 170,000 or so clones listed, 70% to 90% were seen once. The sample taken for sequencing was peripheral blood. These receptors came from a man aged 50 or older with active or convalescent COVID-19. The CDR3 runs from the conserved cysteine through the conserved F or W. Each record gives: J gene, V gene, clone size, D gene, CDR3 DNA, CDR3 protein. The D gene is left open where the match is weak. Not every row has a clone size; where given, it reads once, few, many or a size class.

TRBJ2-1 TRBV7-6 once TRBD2 TGTGCCAGCAGCTCGGGACTAGCCAATGAGCAGTTCTTC CASSSGLANEQFF
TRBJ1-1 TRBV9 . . TGTGCCAGCAGCGTAGAGCAGGGTAACACTGAAGCTTTCTTT CASSVEQGNTEAFF
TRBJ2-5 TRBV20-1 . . TGCAGTGCTAGTTTGGACTGGGACCAAGAGACCCAGTACTTC CSASLDWDQETQYF
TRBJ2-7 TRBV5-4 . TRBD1 TGTGCCAGCAGCTCGAGGACAGGATTCTACGAGCAGTACTTC CASSSRTGFYEQYF
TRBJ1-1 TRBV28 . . TGTGCCAGCAGTTACTGGGGGGTTAGGTACACTGAAGCTTTCTTT CASSYWGVRYTEAFF
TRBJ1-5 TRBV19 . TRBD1 TGTGCCAGTAGTCCCGACAGGGGATCCCCCCATTTT CASSPDRGSPHF
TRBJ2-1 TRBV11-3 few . TGTGCCAGCAGCTTAGAGTCGGTAGCCGACAATGAGCAGTTCTTC CASSLESVADNEQFF
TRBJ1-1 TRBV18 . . TGTGCCAGCTCACCTATGGGCCCTGAAGCTTTCTTT CASSPMGPEAFF
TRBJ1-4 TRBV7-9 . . TGTGCCAGCAGCTTAGCGGAGGGGGAAAAACTGTTTTTT CASSLAEGEKLFF
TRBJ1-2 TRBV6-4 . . TGTGCCAGCAGTGACGATTGGGGGGATGGCTACACCTTC CASSDDWGDGYTF
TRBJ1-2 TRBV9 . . TGTGCCAGCAGCGCCGCGGGCTATGGCTACACCTTC CASSAAGYGYTF
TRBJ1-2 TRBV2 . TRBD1 TGTGCCAGCAGTGAGGGACAGGACCCTCGCTACACCTTC CASSEGQDPRYTF
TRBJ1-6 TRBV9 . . TGTGCCAGCAGCGTAGGTCCGCAGACCTATAATTCACCCCTCCACTTT CASSVGPQTYNSPLHF
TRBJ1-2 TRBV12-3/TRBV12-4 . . TGTGCCAGCAGTTCCCCCGGGAGCTACACCTTC CASSSPGSYTF
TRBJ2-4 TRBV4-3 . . TGCGCCAGCAGCCAAGCAGGGGGGACCCCAGCCAAAAACATTCAGTACTTC CASSQAGGTPAKNIQYF
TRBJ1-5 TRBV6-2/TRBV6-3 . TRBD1 TGTGCCAGCAGTCCGACAGGGGTTTTTCAGCCCCAGCATTTT CASSPTGVFQPQHF
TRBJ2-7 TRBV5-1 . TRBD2 TGCGCCAGCAGCTCCCAAGGACTAGCTTACGAGCAGTACTTC CASSSQGLAYEQYF
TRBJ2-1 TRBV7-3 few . TGTGCCAGCGGGGGCGGGAGTCGGCGGACGAATGAGCAGTTCTTC CASGGGSRRTNEQFF
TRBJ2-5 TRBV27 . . TGTGCCAGCATCGGGCAGGGGCAAGAGACCCAGTACTTC CASIGQGQETQYF
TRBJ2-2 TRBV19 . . TGTGCCAGTAGATGGGCCGACACCGGGGAGCTGTTTTTT CASRWADTGELFF
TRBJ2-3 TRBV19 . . TGTGCCAGTAGGCCTTGGGGGGTCAACACAGATACGCAGTATTTT CASRPWGVNTDTQYF
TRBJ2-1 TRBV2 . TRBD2 TGTGCCAGCCGTACTAGCGGGAGGCAAATCGATGAGCAGTTCTTC CASRTSGRQIDEQFF
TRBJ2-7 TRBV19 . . TGTGCCAGCAGTCTTATAGGCGGCCCATACGAGCAGTACTTC CASSLIGGPYEQYF
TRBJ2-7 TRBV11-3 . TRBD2 TGTGCCAGCAGCTTTATGGCGGGAGGAACCTACGAGCAGTACTTC CASSFMAGGTYEQYF
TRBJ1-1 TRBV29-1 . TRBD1 TGCAGCGTTCATACAGGGGTTGAAGCTTTCTTT CSVHTGVEAFF
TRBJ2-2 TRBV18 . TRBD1 TGTGCCAGCTCACCACCCCACAGGGGGGACACCGGGGAGCTGTTTTTT CASSPPHRGDTGELFF
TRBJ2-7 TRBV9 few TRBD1 TGTGCCAGCAGCCCCTGGCTACAGGGGGAGCAGTACTTC CASSPWLQGEQYF
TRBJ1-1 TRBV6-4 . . TGTGCCAGCAGTGACTCGTCGACAGGGAACACTGAAGCTTTCTTT CASSDSSTGNTEAFF
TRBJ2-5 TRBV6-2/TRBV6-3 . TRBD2 TGTGCCAGCAGCTTGGGACTAGCGGGGCTCCAAGAGACCCAGTACTTC CASSLGLAGLQETQYF
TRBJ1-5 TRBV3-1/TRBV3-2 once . TGTGCCAGCAGCCAAGGCCTAGGTGGACAGCCCAATCAGCCCCAGCATTTT CASSQGLGGQPNQPQHF
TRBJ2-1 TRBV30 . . TGTGCCCGAGGTTTCGGCGGGACCTACAATGAGCAGTTCTTC CARGFGGTYNEQFF
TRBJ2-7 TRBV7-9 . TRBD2 TGTGCCAGCAGCCCCACCGGGGGGGCTTACGAGCAGTACTTC CASSPTGGAYEQYF
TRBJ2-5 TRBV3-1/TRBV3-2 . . TGTGCCAGCAGCCAAGAGAGAGAGACCCAGTACTTC CASSQERETQYF
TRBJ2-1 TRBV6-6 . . TGTGCCAGCAGTTCGTATAGCGGAGGGGAGTTCTTC CASSSYSGGEFF
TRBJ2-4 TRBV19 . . TGTGCCAGTAATGAAGGAGGAGACGGGGCCAAAAACATTCAGTACTTC CASNEGGDGAKNIQYF
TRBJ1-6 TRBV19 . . TGTGCCAGTACCCCACAGGGATCCTATAATTCACCCCTCCACTTT CASTPQGSYNSPLHF
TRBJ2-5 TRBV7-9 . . TGTGCCAGCACCCTCCCCGGGGGAGAATTGGAGACCCAGTACTTC CASTLPGGELETQYF